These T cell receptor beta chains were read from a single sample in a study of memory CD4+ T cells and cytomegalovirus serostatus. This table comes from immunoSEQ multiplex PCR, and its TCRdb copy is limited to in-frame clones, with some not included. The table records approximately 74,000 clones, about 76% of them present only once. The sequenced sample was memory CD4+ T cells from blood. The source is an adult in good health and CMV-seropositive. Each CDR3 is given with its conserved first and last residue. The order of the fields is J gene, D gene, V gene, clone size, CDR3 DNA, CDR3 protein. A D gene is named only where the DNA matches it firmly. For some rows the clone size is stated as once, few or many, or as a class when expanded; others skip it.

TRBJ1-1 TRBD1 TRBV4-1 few TGCGCCAGCAGCCGCGTGACAGGGGGAACTGAAGCTTTCTTT CASSRVTGGTEAFF
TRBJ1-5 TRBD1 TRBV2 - TGTGCCAGCAGTGGGGCTCGACAGGGTCAGCCCCAGCATTTT CASSGARQGQPQHF
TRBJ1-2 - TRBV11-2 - TGTGCCAGCAGCTTGCCGGTTGGGGTTAACTATGGCTACACCTTC CASSLPVGVNYGYTF
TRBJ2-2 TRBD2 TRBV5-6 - TGTGCCAGCAGCTATGGACTAGCGACTAATCGGGAGCTGTTTTTT CASSYGLATNRELFF
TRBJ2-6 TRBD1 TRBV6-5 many TGTGCCAGCAGTTCCCCGACAGGGACCGGGGCCAACGTCCTGACTTTC CASSSPTGTGANVLTF
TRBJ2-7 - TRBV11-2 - TGTGCCAGCAGCTTAGCAGCAGGGTCCTCCTACGAGCAGTACTTC CASSLAAGSSYEQYF
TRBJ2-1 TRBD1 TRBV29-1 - TGCAGCGCCGTCAGGCGGACAGGGCCCTACAATGAGCAGTTCTTC CSAVRRTGPYNEQFF
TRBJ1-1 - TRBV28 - TGTGCCAGCAGGTCCCAAGGGACGGGGAACACTGAAGCTTTCTTT CASRSQGTGNTEAFF
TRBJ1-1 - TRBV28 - TGTGCCAGCAGTTTCCCCAGAGACACTGAAGCTTTCTTT CASSFPRDTEAFF
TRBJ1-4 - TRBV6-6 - TGTGCCAGCAGTTTTTTGACACGGCCGGGTGAAAAACTGTTTTTT CASSFLTRPGEKLFF
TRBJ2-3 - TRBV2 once TGTGCCAGCAGGCGGGACTCCGCCACAGATACGCAGTATTTT CASRRDSATDTQYF
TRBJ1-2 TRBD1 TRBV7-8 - TGTGCCAGCAGCTCGATTCGGGACAGGGTGTATGGCTACACCTTC CASSSIRDRVYGYTF
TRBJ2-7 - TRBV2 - TGTGCCAGCAAGGGGCAGGGGCAGACCTACGAGCAGTACTTC CASKGQGQTYEQYF
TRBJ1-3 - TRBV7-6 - TGTGCCAGCAGCCCAGGACGGGGGACAAAAGGAAACACCATATATTTT CASSPGRGTKGNTIYF
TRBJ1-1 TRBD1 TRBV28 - TGTGCCAGCACCCTCTGGGGAGGGACAGATATAAACACTGAAGCTTTCTTT CASTLWGGTDINTEAFF